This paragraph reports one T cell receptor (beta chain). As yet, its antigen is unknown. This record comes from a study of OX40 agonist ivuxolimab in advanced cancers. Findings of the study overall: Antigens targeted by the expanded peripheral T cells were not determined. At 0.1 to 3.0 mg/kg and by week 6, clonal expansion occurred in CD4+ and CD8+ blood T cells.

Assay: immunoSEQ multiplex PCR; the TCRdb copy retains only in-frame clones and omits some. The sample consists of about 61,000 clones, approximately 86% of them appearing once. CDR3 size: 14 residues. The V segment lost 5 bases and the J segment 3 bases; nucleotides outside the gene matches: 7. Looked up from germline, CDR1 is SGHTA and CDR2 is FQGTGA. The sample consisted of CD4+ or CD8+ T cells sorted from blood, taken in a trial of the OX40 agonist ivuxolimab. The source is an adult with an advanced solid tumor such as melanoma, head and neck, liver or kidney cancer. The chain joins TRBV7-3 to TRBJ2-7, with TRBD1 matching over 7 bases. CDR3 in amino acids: CASSPRDRDYEQYF. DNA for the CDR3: TGTGCCAGCAGCCCGAGGGACAGAGACTACGAGCAGTACTTC. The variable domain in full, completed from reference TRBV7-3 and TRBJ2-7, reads GAGVSQTPSNKVTEKGKYVELRCDPISGHTALYWYRQSLGQGPEFLIYFQGTGAADDSGLPNDRFFAVRPEGSVSTLKIQRTERGDSAVYLCASSPRDRDYEQYFGPGTRLTVT.